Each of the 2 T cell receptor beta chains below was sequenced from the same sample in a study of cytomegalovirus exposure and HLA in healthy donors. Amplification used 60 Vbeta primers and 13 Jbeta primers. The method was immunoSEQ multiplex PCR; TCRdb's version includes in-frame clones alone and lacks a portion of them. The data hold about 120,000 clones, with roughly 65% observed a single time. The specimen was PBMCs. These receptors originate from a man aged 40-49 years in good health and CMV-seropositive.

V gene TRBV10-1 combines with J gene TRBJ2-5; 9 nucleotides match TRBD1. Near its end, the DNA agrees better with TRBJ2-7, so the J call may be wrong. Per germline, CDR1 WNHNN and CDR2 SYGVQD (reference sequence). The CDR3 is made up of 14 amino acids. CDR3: CASSAGTGINEQYF. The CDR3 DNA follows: TGCGCCAGCAGTGCCGGGACAGGGATCAACGAGCAGTACTTC.

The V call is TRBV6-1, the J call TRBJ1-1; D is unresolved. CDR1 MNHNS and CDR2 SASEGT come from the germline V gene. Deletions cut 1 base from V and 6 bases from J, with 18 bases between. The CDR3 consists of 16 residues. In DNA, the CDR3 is TGTGCCAGCAGTGAAGGGAGGTTTTTCCCCAACCCTGAAGCTTTCTTT. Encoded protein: CASSEGRFFPNPEAFF.